The 4 T cell receptor beta chains below were found in one sample sequenced in a study of blood T cells in healthy people across ages. Alongside a J-beta primer mix, a sample-barcoded 5' primer served in a second PCR lasting roughly 7 to 11 cycles. TCRdb analysed the 5' RACE reads with MiXCR anew, one entry per CDR3 protein. The sample shows approximately 730,000 distinct CDR3 sequences, about 55% of them seen only once. Sequenced: blood. These TCRs come from an older man in good health.

In its sample, this clonotype was seen once. The rearrangement joins TRBV12-5 to TRBJ1-1; D gene ambiguous. Germline assignment: CDR1 LGHNT and CDR2 FRNRAP. This CDR3 comprises 13 residues. Trimming removed 3 bases from V and 2 bases from J, with 7 bases in between. CDR3 loop: CASGFGSNTEAFF. The CDR3 DNA follows: TGTGCTAGTGGTTTCGGCAGTAACACTGAAGCTTTCTTT.

The J gene is TRBJ2-5, the V gene TRBV20-1; TRBD1 is a possible D gene (6 bases). CDR1 is DFQATT, CDR2 SNEGSKA, per germline (reference sequence). V was pared by 0 bases and J by 4 bases, with 12 bases between. This CDR3 region has 14 residues. CDR3 DNA: TGCAGTGCTAGAGACTGGGGCAGGGGAGAGACCCAGTACTTC. Its protein product is CSARDWGRGETQYF.

This clonotype was observed once. The gene calls are TRBV3-1 and TRBJ2-5; no clear D. Germline V gives CDR1 LGHDT, CDR2 YNNKEL (reference sequence). The CDR3 runs 13 residues. Trimming took 0 bases from V and 4 from J, leaving 6 bases between them. Here the CDR3 reads CASSQDWGETQYF. DNA for the CDR3: TGTGCCAGCAGCCAAGATTGGGGAGAGACCCAGTACTTC.

This clonotype appeared a single time. V and J are TRBV11-3 and TRBJ2-5; D is perhaps TRBD1 or TRBD2 (5 bases each). This CDR3 spans 16 amino acids. The germline V and J ends were trimmed by 2 bases and 1 base, with 14 bases remaining between them. Germline assignment: CDR1 SGHNT and CDR2 YENEEA. The CDR3 loop reads CASSLRISGTQETQYF. The CDR3 DNA is TGTGCCAGCAGCTTACGCATTTCCGGGACCCAAGAGACCCAGTACTTC.